This T cell receptor (beta chain) was documented in a study of T cell responses to AZD1222 COVID-19 vaccine. General study findings and limits: Distributed over spike, vaccine-associated CD4 TCRs predominated at 160-218 and 743-854.

Assay: immunoSEQ multiplex PCR; the TCRdb copy retains only in-frame clones and omits some. This table has about 45,000 clones, around 80% appearing once. To note about this clone: Its antigen is unknown.

Germline CDR1 is LNHNV and CDR2 is YYDKDF (reference sequence). This CDR3 is built from 12 residues. V lost 9 bases to trimming and J lost 8 bases, with 16 bases between them. The chain has TRBV15 and TRBJ1-2; D gene uncertain. This clonotype originated in an adult in good health. The sample here was peripheral blood, taken on day 0 of AZD1222 vaccination. CDR3 residues: CATKAGVSGYTF. CDR3 DNA sequence: TGTGCCACTAAGGCAGGAGTTTCAGGCTACACCTTC.